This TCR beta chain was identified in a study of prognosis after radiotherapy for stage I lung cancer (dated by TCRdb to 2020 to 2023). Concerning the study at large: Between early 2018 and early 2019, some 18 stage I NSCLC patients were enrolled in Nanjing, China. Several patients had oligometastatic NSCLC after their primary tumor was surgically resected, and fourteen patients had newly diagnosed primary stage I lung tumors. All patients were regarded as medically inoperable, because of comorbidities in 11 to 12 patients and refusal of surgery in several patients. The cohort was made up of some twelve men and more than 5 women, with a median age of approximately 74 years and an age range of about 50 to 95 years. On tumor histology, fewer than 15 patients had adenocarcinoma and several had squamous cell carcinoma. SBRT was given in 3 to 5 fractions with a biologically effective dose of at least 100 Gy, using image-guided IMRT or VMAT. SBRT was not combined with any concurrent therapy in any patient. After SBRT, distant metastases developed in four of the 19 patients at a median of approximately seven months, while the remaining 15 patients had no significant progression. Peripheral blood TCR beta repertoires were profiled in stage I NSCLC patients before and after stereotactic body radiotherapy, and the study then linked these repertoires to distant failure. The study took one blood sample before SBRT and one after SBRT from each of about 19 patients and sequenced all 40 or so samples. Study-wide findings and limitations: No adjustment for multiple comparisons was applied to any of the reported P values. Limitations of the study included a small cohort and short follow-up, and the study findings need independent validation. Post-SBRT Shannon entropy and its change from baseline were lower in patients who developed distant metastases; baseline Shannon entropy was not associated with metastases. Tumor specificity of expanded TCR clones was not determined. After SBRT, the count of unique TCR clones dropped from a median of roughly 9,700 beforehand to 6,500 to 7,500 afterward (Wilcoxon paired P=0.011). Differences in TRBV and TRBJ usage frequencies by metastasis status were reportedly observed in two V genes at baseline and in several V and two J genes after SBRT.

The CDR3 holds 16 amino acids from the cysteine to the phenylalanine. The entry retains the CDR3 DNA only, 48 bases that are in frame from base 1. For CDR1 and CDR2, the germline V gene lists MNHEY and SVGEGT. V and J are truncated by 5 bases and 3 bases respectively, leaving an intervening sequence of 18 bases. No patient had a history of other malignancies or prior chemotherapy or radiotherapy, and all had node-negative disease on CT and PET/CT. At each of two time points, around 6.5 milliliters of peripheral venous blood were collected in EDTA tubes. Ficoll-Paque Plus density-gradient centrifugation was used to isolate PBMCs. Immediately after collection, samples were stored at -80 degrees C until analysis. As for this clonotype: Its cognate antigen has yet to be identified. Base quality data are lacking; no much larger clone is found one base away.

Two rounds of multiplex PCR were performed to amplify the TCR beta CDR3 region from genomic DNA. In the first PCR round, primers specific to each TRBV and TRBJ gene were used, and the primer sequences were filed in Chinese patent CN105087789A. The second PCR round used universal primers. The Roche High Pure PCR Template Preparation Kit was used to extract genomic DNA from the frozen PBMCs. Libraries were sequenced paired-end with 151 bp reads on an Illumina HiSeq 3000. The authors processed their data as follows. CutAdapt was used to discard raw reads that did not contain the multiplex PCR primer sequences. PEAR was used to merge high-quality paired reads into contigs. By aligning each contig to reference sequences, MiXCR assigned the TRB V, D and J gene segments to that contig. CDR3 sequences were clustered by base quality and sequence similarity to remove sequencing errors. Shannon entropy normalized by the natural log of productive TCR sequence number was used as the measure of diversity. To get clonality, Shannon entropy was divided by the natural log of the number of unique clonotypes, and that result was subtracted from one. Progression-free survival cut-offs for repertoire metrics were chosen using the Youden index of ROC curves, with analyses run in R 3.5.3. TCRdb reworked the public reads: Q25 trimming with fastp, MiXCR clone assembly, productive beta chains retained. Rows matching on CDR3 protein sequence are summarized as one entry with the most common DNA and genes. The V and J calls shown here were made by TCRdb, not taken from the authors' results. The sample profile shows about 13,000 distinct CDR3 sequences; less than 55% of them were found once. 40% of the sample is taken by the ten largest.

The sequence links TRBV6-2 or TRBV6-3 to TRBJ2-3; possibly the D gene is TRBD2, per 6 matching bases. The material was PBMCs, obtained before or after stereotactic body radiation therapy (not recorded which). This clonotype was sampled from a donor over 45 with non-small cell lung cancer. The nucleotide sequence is TGTGCCAGCAGTGAAGGGTCCGGGGGTAGTACAGATACGCAGTATTTT. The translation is CASSEGSGGSTDTQYF.